This passage covers 17 T cell receptor beta chains from one sample sequenced in a study of CD8 T cells in Susac syndrome. When the RNA was reverse transcribed, random hexamers were used with an input of roughly 0.45 to 1 ug. Using its own MiXCR run on the immunoSEQ multiplex PCR reads, TCRdb lists one record per CDR3 protein. This repertoire shows over 100,000 distinct CDR3 sequences, nearly 96% found once; its top ten account for 0.13% to 0.15%. The source material was CD4+ T cells from PBMCs. The source of these receptors is a human donor with Susac syndrome.

This chain connects TRBV7-9 to TRBJ2-7, with 7 nucleotides matching TRBD1. The CDR3 contains 16 residues. V lost 2 bases and J lost 0; bases outside the gene matches: 7. Germline V CDR1 and CDR2: SEHNR, FQNEAQ (reference sequence). The CDR3 loop is CASSLRQGPSSYEQYF. CDR3 nucleotide sequence: TGTGCCAGCAGCTTAAGACAGGGCCCTAGCTCCTACGAGCAGTACTTC.

This chain uses TRBV30 with TRBJ2-1, with D tentatively TRBD1 or TRBD2 (5 bases each). The germline CDR1 and CDR2 sequences are GTSNPN and SVGIG (reference sequence). Trimming removed 0 bases from V and 14 bases from J, with 14 bases in between. There are 12 residues in the CDR3. CDR3 residues: CAWSVTGPRKFF. The CDR3 DNA sequence: TGTGCCTGGAGTGTCACGGGGCCCCGAAAGTTCTTC. Complete variable domain (other parts from reference TRBV30 and TRBJ2-1): SQTIHQWPATLVQPVGSPLSLECTVEGTSNPNLYWYRQAAGRGLQLLFYSVGIGQISSEVPQNLSASRPQDRQFILSSKKLLLSDSGFYLCAWSVTGPRKFFGPGTRLTVL.

The chain couples TRBV24-1 to TRBJ2-1; the match to TRBD1 covers 7 bases. CDR3 size: 14 residues. Germline V gene data show CDR1 as KGHDR and CDR2 as SFDVKD. Unmatched junction bases numbered 4, after V lost 2 bases and J lost 7 bases. CDR3 amino acids: CATSDSAGGNEQFF. The CDR3 DNA is TGTGCCACCAGTGATTCCGCAGGGGGAAATGAGCAGTTCTTC.

This clonotype appeared a single time. The chain's CDR3 is CAWSGKAYGYTF. CDR3 DNA: TGTGCCTGGAGTGGAAAAGCGTATGGCTACACCTTC. The rearrangement links TRBV30 to TRBJ1-2; the D is unclear. V was pared by 1 base and J by 5 bases, with 8 bases between. Germline loops: CDR1 GTSNPN, CDR2 SVGIG (reference sequence). This CDR3 has 12 residues.

The chain employs TRBV28 and TRBJ1-2, with D possibly being TRBD1 (5 bases). The V gene lost 3 bases and the J gene lost 5 bases, with 10 bases spanning the gap. The CDR3 totals 13 residues. Germline V lookup: CDR1 MDHEN, CDR2 SYDVKM. The CDR3, as DNA: TGTGCCAGCAGTTTTAAGGGACCTTATGGCTACACCTTC. Residues: CASSFKGPYGYTF.

The DNA of the CDR3 is TGTGCCAGCAGCTCAGAGACAGGGAGCTACAATGAGCAGTTCTTC. The encoded protein is CASSSETGSYNEQFF. The genes are TRBV7-2 and TRBJ2-1; TRBD1 matches at 7 bases. The germline gives CDR1 SGHTA, CDR2 FQGNSA. The CDR3 consists of 15 residues. V shed 4 bases, J shed 3 bases, and the junction held 6 bases outside the gene matches.

This chain joins TRBV6-5 and TRBJ2-3; a weak D match, TRBD2 (6 bases). Trimming shortened V by 7 bases and J by 0 bases, and 14 bases separated the two germline ends. This CDR3 comprises 15 residues. Germline CDR1 is MNHEY and CDR2 is SVGAGI. In DNA, the CDR3 is TGTGCCAGCACCTCTGCCGGGACTAGCACAGATACGCAGTATTTT. This encodes CASTSAGTSTDTQYF.

This clonotype was recorded only once. The chain combines TRBV28 with TRBJ2-1; D perhaps matches TRBD1 (6 bases). The CDR3 sequence is 15 residues long. V gave up 6 bases and J gave up 2 bases, with 14 bases separating them. Germline values: CDR1 MDHEN, CDR2 SYDVKM. The CDR3: CASSSDRQAYNEQFF. The CDR3 nucleotides are TGTGCCAGCAGCTCAGACAGGCAGGCCTACAATGAGCAGTTCTTC. Drawing the rest from reference TRBV28 and TRBJ2-1, the complete variable domain is DVKVTQSSRYLVKRTGEKVFLECVQDMDHENMFWYRQDPGLGLRLIYFSYDVKMKEKGDIPEGYSVSREKKERFSLILESASTNQTSMYLCASSSDRQAYNEQFFGPGTRLTVL.

The V call is TRBV20-1, the J call TRBJ2-1; TRBD2 matches at 8 bases. V shed 6 bases, J shed 3 bases, and the junction held 7 bases outside the gene matches. Germline V gene data show CDR1 as DFQATT and CDR2 as SNEGSKA (reference sequence). CDR3 length: 14 residues. The CDR3 protein is CSALTSANYNEQFF. The CDR3 coding sequence is TGCAGTGCCCTGACTAGCGCCAACTACAATGAGCAGTTCTTC.

This clonotype was found once. This chain connects TRBV21-1 to TRBJ1-2. TRBV21-1 is listed as a pseudogene. The CDR3 is made up of 14 amino acids. The CDR3 spells CASSINIPFYGYTF. The CDR3 coding sequence is TGTGCCAGCAGCATAAACATACCCTTCTATGGCTACACCTTC.

The genes are TRBV5-1 and TRBJ1-1; TRBD1 agrees at 7 bases. Losses at the gene ends were 4 bases for V and 5 bases for J; bases not matched to a gene: 8. The germline gives CDR1 SGHRS, CDR2 YFSETQ. The CDR3 has 14 residues. CDR3 in DNA: TGCGCCAGCAGCGAAGCGACAGGGAGTACTGAAGCTTTCTTT. The encoded protein is CASSEATGSTEAFF.

The rearrangement joins TRBV30 to TRBJ2-2; 8 positions agree with TRBD1. CDR1 is GTSNPN, CDR2 SVGIG, per germline (reference sequence). The junction had 3 bases not matched to a gene; V was cut back by 3 bases and J by 6 bases. This CDR3 region has 13 residues. The CDR3 sequence: CAWRSRGPGELFF. CDR3 bases: TGTGCCTGGAGAAGCAGGGGGCCCGGGGAGCTGTTTTTT.

The V gene is TRBV20-1, the J gene TRBJ2-2; D perhaps matches TRBD1 (5 bases). The length of the CDR3 is 14 residues. Germline CDR1 DFQATT, CDR2 SNEGSKA (reference sequence). Trimming shortened V by 2 bases and J by 4 bases, and 11 bases separated the two germline ends. CDR3 in DNA: TGCAGTGCTAGAACACAGGTTGCCACCGGGGAGCTGTTTTTT. It encodes CSARTQVATGELFF.

This sequence joins TRBV5-1 and TRBJ2-7, with TRBD2 matching over 11 bases. CDR3 size: 16 residues. The V gene's germline CDR1 is SGHRS and CDR2 YFSETQ. The junction had 6 bases not matched to a gene; V was cut back by 3 bases and J by 1 base. In nucleotides, the CDR3 is TGCGCCAGCAGCTCATCTCTAGCGGGAGGATCCTACGAGCAGTACTTC. This sequence encodes CASSSSLAGGSYEQYF. The full variable domain, with the rest looked up from reference TRBV5-1 and TRBJ2-7, is KAGVTQTPRYLIKTRGQQVTLSCSPISGHRSVSWYQQTPGQGLQFLFEYFSETQRNKGNFPGRFSGRQFSNSRSEMNVSTLELGDSALYLCASSSSLAGGSYEQYFGPGTRLTVT.

Only one count was recorded for this clonotype. This chain links TRBV29-1 with TRBJ2-5; no clear D gene. V shed 5 bases and J shed 0 bases, with 7 bases lying between them. This CDR3 is built from 12 residues. CDR1 and CDR2 from the germline V gene are SQVTM and ANQGSEA. CDR3: CSVRRNQETQYF. CDR3 nucleotide sequence: TGCAGCGTTCGAAGGAACCAAGAGACCCAGTACTTC.

A single count supports this clonotype. V usage is TRBV5-4 and J usage is TRBJ1-2, with D possibly TRBD1 on 5 matching bases. Trimming removed 3 bases from V and 0 bases from J, with 15 bases in between. Germline V gives CDR1 SGHNT, CDR2 YYREEE (reference sequence). The CDR3 totals 16 residues. The CDR3 is CASSSRQLLPNYGYTF. In DNA, the CDR3 is TGTGCCAGCAGCTCGCGACAGTTACTTCCTAACTATGGCTACACCTTC.

This clonotype was counted once. The gene calls are TRBV3-1 and TRBJ2-7; the match to TRBD1 covers 7 bases. J gave up 3 bases and V 4 bases, and 3 bases lay outside the gene matches. Germline V gene lookup returns CDR1 LGHDT and CDR2 YNNKEL (reference sequence). The CDR3 spans 13 residues. CDR3 bases: TGTGCCAGCAGCCGACAGGGTAACTACGAGCAGTACTTC. Translation: CASSRQGNYEQYF.